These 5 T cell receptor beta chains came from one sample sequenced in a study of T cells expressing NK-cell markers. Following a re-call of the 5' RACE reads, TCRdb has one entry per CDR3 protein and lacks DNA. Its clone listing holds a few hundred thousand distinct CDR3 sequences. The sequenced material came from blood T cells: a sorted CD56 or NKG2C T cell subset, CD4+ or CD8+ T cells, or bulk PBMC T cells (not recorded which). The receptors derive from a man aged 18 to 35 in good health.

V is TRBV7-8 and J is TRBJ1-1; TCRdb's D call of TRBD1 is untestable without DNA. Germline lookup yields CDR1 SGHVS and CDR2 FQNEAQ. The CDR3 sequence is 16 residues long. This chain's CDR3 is CASSLGGAGMNTEAFF.

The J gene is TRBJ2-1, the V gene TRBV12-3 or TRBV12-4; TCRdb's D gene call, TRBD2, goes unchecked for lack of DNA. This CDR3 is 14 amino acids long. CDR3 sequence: CASSPAGLRGEQFF.

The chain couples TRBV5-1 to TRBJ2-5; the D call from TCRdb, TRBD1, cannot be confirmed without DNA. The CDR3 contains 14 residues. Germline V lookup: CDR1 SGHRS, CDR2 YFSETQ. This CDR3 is CASSIGTGGETQYF.

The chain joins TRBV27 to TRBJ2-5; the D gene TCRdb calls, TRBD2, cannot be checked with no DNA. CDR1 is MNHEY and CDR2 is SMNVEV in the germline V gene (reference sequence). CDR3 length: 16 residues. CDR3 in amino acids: CASSPRTSGRVQTQYF.

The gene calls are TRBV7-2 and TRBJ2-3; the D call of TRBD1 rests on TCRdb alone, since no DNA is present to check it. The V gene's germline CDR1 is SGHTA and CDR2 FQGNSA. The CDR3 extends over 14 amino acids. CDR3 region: CASSPGTGADTQYF.